The 32 T cell receptor beta chains listed next were all sequenced from one sample in a study of T cells in women clearing cervical HPV infection (dated by TCRdb to 2016 to 2019). The library was made by the immunoSEQ multiplex PCR assay. As stored in TCRdb, this immuneACCESS dataset retains in-frame rearrangements with V and J assigned. A fraction of the clones does not appear; measured against another copy, unresolved V genes explain less than half of the discrepancy, and the remainder lacks a known reason. The sample's clone listing holds roughly 28,000 clones. The ten largest account for around 2.8% of the sample. The sample was blood buffy coat. The origin of the receptors is a woman aged 18-70 years with a cervical HPV16 infection that either progressed to CIN3+ or cleared (not recorded which).

Comment on this clone: The DNA ends 3 residues before the CDR3 does, and the rest of the CDR3 is filled in from the germline J gene. V and J are TRBV5-1 and TRBJ1-2, with TRBD1 matching 9 bases. Germline CDR1 SGHRS, CDR2 YFSETQ. CDR3 size: 14 residues. The V and J ends lost 0 bases and 3 bases, in that order; junction bases with no gene match: 0. The CDR3 bases that were read are TGCGCCAGCAGCTTGGGGGACAGGGACTATGGC. It encodes CASSLGDRDYG. In full, the CDR3 reads CASSLGDRDYGYTF.

Comments on this clone: The read stops 3 residues short of the end of the CDR3; the missing end is completed from the germline J gene. The rearrangement joins TRBV5-1 to TRBJ2-3; 7 bases are shared with TRBD1. Germline CDR1 and CDR2: SGHRS and YFSETQ. CDR3 size: 15 residues. V lost 4 bases and J lost 6; bases outside the gene matches: 11. The covered CDR3 bases are TGCGCCAGCAGCGGCACCGGGACAGCCCCGGATACG. Its translation: CASSGTGTAPDT. The whole CDR3 protein is CASSGTGTAPDTQYF.

As for this clone: The read finishes 3 residues shy of the CDR3 end, and the germline J gene is used to complete it. This sequence joins TRBV6-4 and TRBJ2-3; 7 bases line up with TRBD2. The germline V gene encodes CDR1 MRHNA and CDR2 SNTAGT. The CDR3 totals 15 residues. The trim removed 3 bases at V and 2 bases at J, leaving 5 bases unmatched. CDR3 DNA (partial): TGTGCCAGCAGTGAGGGGGGGACTCACACAGATACG. It is translated as CASSEGGTHTDT. The whole CDR3 protein reads CASSEGGTHTDTQYF.

CDR3 DNA, as far as it was read: TGTGCCAGCAGTTCCCGGGACTTCGGGGAATACGAC. This translates into CASSSRDFGEYD. The entire CDR3 sequence reads CASSSRDFGEYDYTF. The chain links TRBV7-9 to TRBJ1-2; a weak D match, TRBD1 (5 bases). The CDR3 end falls 3 residues outside the read, so it is completed with the germline J gene. CDR3 length equals 15 residues. CDR1 is SEHNR and CDR2 is FQNEAQ in the germline V gene (reference sequence).

Note on this clone: The observed sequence ends 3 residues before the CDR3 terminus, with the missing tail filled in from the germline J gene. This chain uses TRBV20-1 with TRBJ2-7, with D possibly TRBD2 on 6 matching bases. CDR1 and CDR2 (germline): DFQATT, SNEGSKA (reference sequence). The length of the CDR3 is 16 residues. V was pared by 0 bases and J by 2 bases, with 17 bases between. The CDR3 reads CSARDVKAGRTYEQYF. The CDR3 DNA, read in part, is TGCAGTGCTAGAGATGTAAAGGCAGGGAGGACCTACGAG.

As to this clone: The read terminates 3 residues ahead of where the CDR3 ends, so the germline J gene completes it. V is TRBV5-1 and J is TRBJ2-3; tentative D call: TRBD2 (6 bases). The CDR3 runs 16 residues. Germline V CDR1 and CDR2: SGHRS, YFSETQ. Deletions cut 5 bases from V and 5 bases from J, with 21 bases between. The CDR3 here is CASRLYGGILLDTQYF. The covered CDR3 bases are TGCGCCAGCAGGCTTTACGGGGGTATATTATTAGATACG. The complete variable domain, with remaining parts taken from reference TRBV5-1 and TRBJ2-3, reads KAGVTQTPRYLIKTRGQQVTLSCSPISGHRSVSWYQQTPGQGLQFLFEYFSETQRNKGNFPGRFSGRQFSNSRSEMNVSTLELGDSALYLCASRLYGGILLDTQYFGPGTRLTVL.

With respect to this clone: The read ends 3 residues early relative to the CDR3; the germline J gene fills the gap. The chain recombines TRBV5-4 with TRBJ2-3, with D maybe TRBD1 (5 bases). The germline CDR1 and CDR2 sequences are SGHNT and YYREEE (reference sequence). The CDR3 length is 15 residues. V lost 4 bases, J lost 2 bases, and 14 bases lay in between. CDR3 bases read: TGTGCCAGCAGCCCCGGACAAATCTCCACAGATACG. It codes for CASSPGQISTDT. The full-length CDR3 reads as CASSPGQISTDTQYF.

The CDR3 reads CATSWGQGAHEQYF. CDR3 DNA (partial): TGTGCCACCAGCTGGGGACAGGGGGCCCACGAG. The chain links TRBV15 to TRBJ2-7, with 12 bases lining up with TRBD1. Coverage ceases 3 residues before the CDR3 finishes, and the germline J gene fills in the end. Germline CDR1 and CDR2: LNHNV and YYDKDF (reference sequence). V gave up 5 bases and J gave up 5 bases; unmatched junction bases: 4. CDR3 length: 14 amino acids.

Notes on this clone: The sequenced fragment ends 3 residues before the CDR3 boundary, so the rest is inferred from the germline J gene. The chain uses TRBV20-1 and TRBJ2-1, with 11 nucleotides matching TRBD2. CDR1 and CDR2 from the germline V gene are DFQATT and SNEGSKA (reference sequence). V gave up 0 bases and J gave up 8 bases; unmatched junction bases: 9. This CDR3 region has 16 residues. CDR3 protein: CSARDPLLAGVDEQFF. CDR3 DNA (partial): TGCAGTGCTAGAGATCCCCTACTAGCGGGGGTTGATGAG.

With regard to this clone: The sequenced fragment ends 3 residues before the CDR3 boundary, so the rest is inferred from the germline J gene. This chain connects TRBV10-3 to TRBJ1-1; a weak D match, TRBD1 (6 bases). V was clipped by 2 bases and J by 4 bases, with 20 bases between them. Per the germline V gene, CDR1 is ENHRY and CDR2 is SYGVKD. The CDR3 has 17 amino acids. The covered CDR3 bases are TGTGCCATCAGTGAGAACAGGGTACGGAGTTCGGGCACTGAA. As protein: CAISENRVRSSGTE. The whole CDR3 is CAISENRVRSSGTEAFF.

Note on this clone: The CDR3 end falls 3 residues outside the read, so it is completed with the germline J gene. The V gene is TRBV30, the J gene TRBJ1-5; D gene uncertain. The CDR3 is 14 amino acids. The germline CDR1 and CDR2 sequences are GTSNPN and SVGIG (reference sequence). Trimming left V 1 base short and J 3 bases short, with 10 bases between. The CDR3 reads CAWSGHGYNQPQHF. CDR3 DNA (partial): TGTGCCTGGAGTGGACATGGCTACAATCAGCCC.

As to this clone: The sequence runs out 3 residues before the end of the CDR3; the remainder is reconstructed from the germline J gene. J is TRBJ2-3 and V is TRBV14; D gene unclear. Trimming pared 1 base from V and 1 base from J, leaving 6 bases between. CDR3 length: 14 residues. Germline CDR1 and CDR2: SGHDN and FVKESK. The CDR3 reads CASSQARGTDTQYF. The CDR3 bases that were read are TGTGCCAGCAGCCAAGCAAGGGGCACAGATACG. Based on the CDR3 plus reference TRBV14 and TRBJ2-3, the full variable domain is EAGVTQFPSHSVIEKGQTVTLRCDPISGHDNLYWYRRVMGKEIKFLLHFVKESKQDESGMPNNRFLAERTGGTYSTLKVQPAELEDSGVYFCASSQARGTDTQYFGPGTRLTVL.

To note about this clone: The CDR3 end is not reached by the read, which stops 3 residues before it; the germline J gene fills it in. This chain connects TRBV4-2 to TRBJ2-7; 7 positions agree with TRBD1. The ends lost 2 bases at V and 3 bases at J; junction bases unmatched: 1. This CDR3 region has 13 residues. From germline, CDR1 is LGHNA and CDR2 YNFKEQ. The CDR3: CASSQRQGYEQYF. The DNA read from the CDR3 is TGTGCCAGCAGCCAACGACAGGGCTACGAG.

Notes on this clone: The read halts 3 residues ahead of the CDR3 end, with the missing end drawn from the germline J gene. The chain has TRBV20-1 and TRBJ2-7; TRBD1 matches 7 bases. The CDR3 is 15 amino acids. V lost 0 bases and J lost 0; bases outside the gene matches: 5. Germline V gene data show CDR1 as DFQATT and CDR2 as SNEGSKA (reference sequence). This CDR3 is CSARDPTGPSYEQYF. The CDR3 DNA, read in part, is TGCAGTGCTAGAGATCCGACAGGGCCCTCCTACGAG.

As concerns this clone: The read is 3 residues too short to cover the CDR3 end, so that end is filled in from the germline J gene. V and J are TRBV2 and TRBJ1-6; D might be TRBD1 (6 bases). CDR3 size: 15 residues. Germline loops: CDR1 SNHLY, CDR2 FYNNEI. V lost 6 bases, J lost 1 base, and 10 bases lay in between. CDR3 amino acids: CASSKDRSYNSPLHF. CDR3 bases read: TGTGCCAGCAGCAAAGACAGGTCCTATAATTCACCC.

Of note for this clone: The read is 3 residues too short to cover the CDR3 end, so that end is filled in from the germline J gene. The V call is TRBV5-1, the J call TRBJ1-6; the match to TRBD1 covers 9 bases. The V gene end was trimmed by 2 bases and the J gene end by 7 bases; junction bases not matched to a gene: 4. The CDR3 sequence is 15 residues long. CDR1 and CDR2 (germline): SGHRS, YFSETQ. CDR3 protein: CASSFGDRVNSPLHF. The sequenced part of the CDR3 DNA is TGCGCCAGCAGCTTCGGGGACAGGGTCAATTCACCC.

On this clone itself: The sequenced fragment ends 3 residues before the CDR3 boundary, so the rest is inferred from the germline J gene. The chain links TRBV2 to TRBJ2-2; 11 positions match TRBD1. J lost 2 bases, V lost 4 bases, and 3 bases had no gene match. This CDR3 region has 16 residues. In germline, CDR1 is SNHLY, CDR2 FYNNEI. The CDR3: CASSGGTGGNTGELFF. The CDR3 bases that were read are TGTGCCAGCAGTGGGGGGACAGGGGGAAACACCGGGGAG.

On this clone itself: The read terminates 3 residues before the CDR3 end, so the remaining end is supplied by the germline J gene. The chain uses TRBV6-4 and TRBJ2-1; 10 nucleotides align to TRBD2. CDR3 size: 15 residues. CDR1 is MRHNA and CDR2 is SNTAGT in the germline V gene. V lost 5 bases and J lost 0; bases outside the gene matches: 1. The CDR3 DNA, read in part, is TGTGCCAGCAGTCCTAGCGGGAGCTCCTACAATGAG. The encoded protein is CASSPSGSSYNE. The entire CDR3 protein reads CASSPSGSSYNEQFF.

On this clone: The read gets to within 3 residues of the CDR3 end, and the germline J gene fills in the rest. The V and J genes are TRBV5-1 and TRBJ2-4; D is possibly TRBD1 (6 bases). CDR3 size: 15 residues. Deletions cut 0 bases from V and 7 bases from J, with 14 bases between. The germline gives CDR1 SGHRS, CDR2 YFSETQ. CDR3 loop: CASSLADRQGNIQYF. CDR3 DNA, as far as it was read: TGCGCCAGCAGCTTGGCCGACAGGCAGGGGAACATT.

As for this clone: The read halts 3 residues ahead of the CDR3 end, with the missing end drawn from the germline J gene. The chain combines TRBV10-1 with TRBJ2-1; possible D gene TRBD2, 6 bases. The CDR3 is 15 residues long. Trimming stripped 1 base from V and 8 bases from J, with 15 bases between. CDR1 is WNHNN, CDR2 SYGVQD, per germline (reference sequence). The sequenced CDR3 bases are TGCGCCAGCAGTGAGTGGGGGACTGGTGGCGATGAG. Translating gives CASSEWGTGGDE. From start to end, the CDR3 is CASSEWGTGGDEQFF.

A remark on this clone: The read halts 3 residues ahead of the CDR3 end, with the missing end drawn from the germline J gene. V is TRBV20-1 and J is TRBJ2-6, with a tentative D call TRBD1 (7 bases). Per the germline V gene, CDR1 is DFQATT and CDR2 is SNEGSKA (reference sequence). There are 15 residues in the CDR3. V lost 3 bases to trimming and J lost 0 bases, with 9 bases between them. CDR3 DNA (partial): TGCAGTGCTAGGGAGGGGGCCTCTGGGGCCAACGTC. It codes for CSAREGASGANV. The whole CDR3 protein reads CSAREGASGANVLTF.

For this clone: The missing CDR3 end, 3 residues past where the read stops, is filled in from the germline J gene. The genes are TRBV18 and TRBJ2-4; 9 bases agree with TRBD1. The germline CDR1 and CDR2 sequences are KGHSH and LQKENI. The CDR3 runs 16 residues. The CDR3 protein is CASSQTTGGQSEGQYF. The covered CDR3 bases are TGTGCCAGCTCACAAACGACAGGGGGACAATCGGAGGGT.

This clone is deemed medium-sized (0.01 to 0.1%) by its frequency. The CDR3 reads CASSLDRGNEQFF. The DNA read from the CDR3 is TGTGCCAGCAGCCTCGACAGGGGCAATGAG. The V gene is TRBV7-8, the J gene TRBJ2-1, with TRBD1 matching over 8 bases. The DNA ends 3 residues before the CDR3 does, and the rest of the CDR3 is filled in from the germline J gene. V shed 5 bases and J 6 bases; nucleotides not matched to a gene: 3. This CDR3 has 13 amino acids. Germline CDR1 and CDR2: SGHVS and FQNEAQ.

For this clone: The CDR3 goes on 3 residues after the read ends, and that part is filled in from the germline J gene. The V gene is TRBV2, the J gene TRBJ2-5; 10 nucleotides align to TRBD2. Germline V gene lookup returns CDR1 SNHLY and CDR2 FYNNEI. The CDR3 totals 14 residues. The V and J ends lost 4 bases and 1 base, in that order; junction bases with no gene match: 0. The chain's CDR3 is CASSGLAGQETQYF. The sequenced part of the CDR3 DNA is TGTGCCAGCAGTGGACTAGCGGGCCAAGAGACC. The full variable domain, completed using reference TRBV2 and TRBJ2-5, is EPEVTQTPSHQVTQMGQEVILRCVPISNHLYFYWYRQILGQKVEFLVSFYNNEISEKSEIFDDQFSVERPDGSNFTLKIRSTKLEDSAMYFCASSGLAGQETQYFGPGTRLLVL.

CDR3 in amino acids: CASGPGQGSTDTQYF. The sequenced CDR3 bases are TGTGCTAGTGGTCCCGGACAGGGGAGCACAGATACG. This chain connects TRBV12-5 to TRBJ2-3, with 9 nucleotides matching TRBD1. The CDR3 end is not reached by the read, which stops 3 residues before it; the germline J gene fills it in. This CDR3 region has 15 residues. From germline, CDR1 is LGHNT and CDR2 FRNRAP. V dropped 5 bases and J dropped 0; count of bases not matched to a gene: 3.

Turning to this clone: With the read ending 3 residues before the CDR3 end, the germline J gene is used to fill in that end. This sequence joins TRBV11-2 and TRBJ1-4, with D possibly being TRBD1 (6 bases). Trimming removed 4 bases from V and 6 bases from J, with 12 bases in between. Germline-derived CDR1 and CDR2 are SGHAT and FQNNGV. The CDR3 is 14 residues long. The sequenced part of the CDR3 DNA is TGTGCCAGCAGCTCCCGGGACACCGATGAAAAA. Amino acid sequence: CASSSRDTDEK. The whole CDR3 sequence is CASSSRDTDEKLFF.

On this clone itself: The read ends 3 residues shy of where the CDR3 ends; the end is completed using the germline J gene. V and J are TRBV2 and TRBJ2-7; TRBD1 is a possible D gene (6 bases). V lost 0 bases to trimming and J lost 6 bases, with 15 bases between them. The length of the CDR3 is 15 residues. Germline CDR1 is SNHLY and CDR2 is FYNNEI. Partial CDR3 DNA: TGTGCCAGCAGTGAAGCAAATGGGGACATTTCCGAG. Protein product: CASSEANGDISE. The complete CDR3 reads CASSEANGDISEQYF.

Of note for this clone: The read ends 3 residues before the CDR3 terminus; that terminus is restored from the germline J gene. This rearrangement joins TRBV30 to TRBJ2-2; 7 nucleotides align to TRBD1. There are 14 residues in the CDR3. Per germline, CDR1 GTSNPN and CDR2 SVGIG (reference sequence). Germline trimming cut 7 bases from V and 4 bases from J; bases unmatched to any gene: 9. The sequenced part of the CDR3 DNA is TGTGCCTCCTCCGGGGCAGGGGGCACCGGGGAG. It encodes CASSGAGGTGE. The full CDR3 reads CASSGAGGTGELFF.

Concerning this clone: The CDR3 extends 3 residues past the end of the read, so its final part is completed from the germline J gene. V usage is TRBV6-1 and J usage is TRBJ2-7, with 8 nucleotides matching TRBD1. V lost 2 bases and J lost 3; bases outside the gene matches: 3. CDR3 length: 14 amino acids. CDR1 and CDR2 (germline): MNHNS, SASEGT. CDR3 bases read: TGTGCCAGCAGTGAATGGGACAGGTTCTACGAG. It is translated as CASSEWDRFYE. The whole CDR3 reads CASSEWDRFYEQYF.

About this clone: With the read ending 3 residues before the CDR3 end, the germline J gene is used to fill in that end. V is TRBV10-1 and J is TRBJ2-1; D might be TRBD2 (6 bases). Germline loops: CDR1 WNHNN, CDR2 SYGVQD (reference sequence). There are 16 residues in the CDR3. Deletions cut 1 base from V and 2 bases from J, with 12 bases between. The CDR3 bases that were read are TGCGCCAGCAGTGAGTTTAGTGGGACTCCCTACAATGAG. This codes for CASSEFSGTPYNE. The complete CDR3 reads CASSEFSGTPYNEQFF.

The chain's CDR3 is CASSSNEDRPYDYTF. The covered CDR3 bases are TGTGCCAGCAGCTCGAATGAGGACAGACCCTACGAC. The V and J genes are TRBV7-9 and TRBJ1-2; weak D call: TRBD1 (6 bases). The missing CDR3 end, 3 residues past where the read stops, is filled in from the germline J gene. This CDR3 comprises 15 residues. Germline-derived CDR1 and CDR2 are SEHNR and FQNEAQ (reference sequence).

About this clone itself: The missing CDR3 end, 3 residues past where the read stops, is filled in from the germline J gene. This chain uses TRBV20-1 with TRBJ2-3, with TRBD2 identical over 11 bases. J lost 8 bases, V lost 2 bases, and 9 bases had no gene match. This CDR3 has 15 amino acids. Germline V gene sequence: CDR1 DFQATT, CDR2 SNEGSKA (reference sequence). This CDR3 is CSARSLAGVGGTQYF. CDR3 DNA, as far as it was read: TGCAGTGCTAGATCACTAGCGGGAGTAGGAGGTACG.